Below, one T cell receptor (beta chain) is given with its context. The record originates from a study of blood T cell repertoires in COVID-19. Looking at the study overall: The United States, Italy and Spain supplied acute and convalescent COVID-19 samples. PBMCs, B-cell-depleted T cells, or T cells provided the cDNA or gDNA that made up the material.

In the study's own analysis: Reference gene primers were amplified, and this amplification served to estimate nucleated cell counts. Data came from immunoSEQ multiplex PCR; TCRdb stores just in-frame clones and leaves some out. Clonal size and the V and J genes are those of that table, whereas D and trimming came from the DNA. The data contain some 250,000 clones, around 85% of them singletons. The origin of this receptor is a man aged 60 to 75 with acute or convalescent COVID-19. The sequencing input was peripheral blood.

This chain's CDR3 is CASRRRQTIYNEQFF. DNA for the CDR3: TGCGCCAGCAGGCGTCGACAGACGATCTACAATGAGCAGTTCTTC. The chain is built from TRBV23-1 and TRBJ2-1, with TRBD1 as a possible D gene (5 bases). TRBV23-1 is filed as an ORF, its function uncertain. The CDR3 loop spans 15 amino acids. The germline V and J ends were trimmed by 6 bases and 3 bases, with 15 bases remaining between them.